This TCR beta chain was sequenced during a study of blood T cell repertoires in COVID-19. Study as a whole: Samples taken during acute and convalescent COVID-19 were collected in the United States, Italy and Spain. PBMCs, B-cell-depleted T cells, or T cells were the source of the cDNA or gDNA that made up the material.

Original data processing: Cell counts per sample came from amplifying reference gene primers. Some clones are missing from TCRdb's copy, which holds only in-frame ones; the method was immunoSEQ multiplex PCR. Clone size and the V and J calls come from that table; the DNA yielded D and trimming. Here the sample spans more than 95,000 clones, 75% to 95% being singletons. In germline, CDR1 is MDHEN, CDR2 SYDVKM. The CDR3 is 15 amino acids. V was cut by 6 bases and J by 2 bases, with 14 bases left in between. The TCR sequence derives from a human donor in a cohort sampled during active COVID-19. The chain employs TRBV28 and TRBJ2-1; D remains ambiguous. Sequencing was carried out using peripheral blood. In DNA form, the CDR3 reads TGTGCCAGCAGCAATCCAGATTCTCCCTACAATGAGCAGTTCTTC. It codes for CASSNPDSPYNEQFF.